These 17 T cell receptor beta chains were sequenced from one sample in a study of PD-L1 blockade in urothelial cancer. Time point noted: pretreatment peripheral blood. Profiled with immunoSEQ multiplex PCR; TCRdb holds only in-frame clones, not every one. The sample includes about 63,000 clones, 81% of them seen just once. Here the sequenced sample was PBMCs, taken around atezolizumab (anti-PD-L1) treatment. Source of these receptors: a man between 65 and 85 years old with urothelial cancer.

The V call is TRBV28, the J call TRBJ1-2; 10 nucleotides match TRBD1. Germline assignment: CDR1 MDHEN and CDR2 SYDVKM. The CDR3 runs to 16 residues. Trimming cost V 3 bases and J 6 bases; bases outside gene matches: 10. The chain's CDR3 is CASSFPGTGDKDGYTF. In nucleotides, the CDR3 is TGTGCCAGCAGTTTCCCCGGGACAGGGGATAAGGATGGCTACACCTTC.

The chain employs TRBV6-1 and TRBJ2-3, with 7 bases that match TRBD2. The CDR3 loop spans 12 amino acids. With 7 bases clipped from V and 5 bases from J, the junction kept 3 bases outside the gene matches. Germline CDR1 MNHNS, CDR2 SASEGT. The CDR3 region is CASNPSGDTQYF. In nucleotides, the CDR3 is TGTGCCAGCAACCCTAGCGGAGATACGCAGTATTTT.

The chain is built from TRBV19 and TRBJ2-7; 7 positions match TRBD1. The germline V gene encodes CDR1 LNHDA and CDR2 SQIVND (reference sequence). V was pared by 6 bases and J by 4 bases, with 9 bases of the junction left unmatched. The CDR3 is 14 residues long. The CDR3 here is CASSPPRDRYEQYF. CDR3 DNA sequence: TGTGCCAGTAGCCCCCCCCGGGACAGATACGAGCAGTACTTC.

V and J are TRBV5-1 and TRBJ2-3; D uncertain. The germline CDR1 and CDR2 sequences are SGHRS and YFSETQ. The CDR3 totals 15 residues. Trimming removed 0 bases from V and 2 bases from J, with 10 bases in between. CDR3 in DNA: TGCGCCAGCAGCTTGGAACCAGGCACCACAGATACGCAGTATTTT. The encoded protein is CASSLEPGTTDTQYF.

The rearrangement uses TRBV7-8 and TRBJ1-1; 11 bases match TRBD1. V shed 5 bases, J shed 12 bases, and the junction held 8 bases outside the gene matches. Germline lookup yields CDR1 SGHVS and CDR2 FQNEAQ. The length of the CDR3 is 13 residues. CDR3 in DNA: TGTGCCAGCAGCCCGAGGACAGGGGGCAACCCTTTCTTT. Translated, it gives CASSPRTGGNPFF.

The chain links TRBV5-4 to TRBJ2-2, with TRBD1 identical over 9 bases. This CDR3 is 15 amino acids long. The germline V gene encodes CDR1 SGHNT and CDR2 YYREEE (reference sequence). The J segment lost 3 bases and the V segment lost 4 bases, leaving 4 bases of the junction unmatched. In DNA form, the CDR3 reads TGTGCCAGCAGCCCTGGACAGGGGTACACCGGGGAGCTGTTTTTT. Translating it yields CASSPGQGYTGELFF.

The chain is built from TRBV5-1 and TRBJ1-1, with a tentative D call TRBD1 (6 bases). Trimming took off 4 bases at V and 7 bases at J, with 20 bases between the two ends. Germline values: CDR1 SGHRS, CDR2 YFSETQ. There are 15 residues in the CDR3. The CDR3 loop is CASSPSVGRDNEAFF. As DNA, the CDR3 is TGCGCCAGCAGCCCCAGCGTGGGCAGGGACAATGAAGCTTTCTTT.

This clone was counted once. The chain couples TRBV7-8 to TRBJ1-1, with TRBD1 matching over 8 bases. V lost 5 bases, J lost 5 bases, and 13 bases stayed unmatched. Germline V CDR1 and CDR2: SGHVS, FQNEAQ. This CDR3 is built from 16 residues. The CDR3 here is CASSLQTGEFQTEAFF. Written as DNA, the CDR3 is TGTGCCAGCAGCCTACAGACAGGGGAGTTTCAGACTGAAGCTTTCTTT.

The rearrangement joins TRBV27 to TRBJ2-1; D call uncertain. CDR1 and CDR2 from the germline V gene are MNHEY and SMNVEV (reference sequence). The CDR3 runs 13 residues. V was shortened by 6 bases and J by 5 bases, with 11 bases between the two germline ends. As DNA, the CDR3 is TGTGCCAGCAGGAAGAGCGTCGACAATGAGCAGTTCTTC. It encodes CASRKSVDNEQFF.

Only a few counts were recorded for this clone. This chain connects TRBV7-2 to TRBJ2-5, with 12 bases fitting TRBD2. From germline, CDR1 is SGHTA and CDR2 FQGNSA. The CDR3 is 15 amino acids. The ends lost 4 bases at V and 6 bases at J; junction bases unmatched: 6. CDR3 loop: CASSSLAGGPKTQYF. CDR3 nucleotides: TGTGCCAGCAGCTCCCTAGCGGGAGGGCCGAAGACCCAGTACTTC.

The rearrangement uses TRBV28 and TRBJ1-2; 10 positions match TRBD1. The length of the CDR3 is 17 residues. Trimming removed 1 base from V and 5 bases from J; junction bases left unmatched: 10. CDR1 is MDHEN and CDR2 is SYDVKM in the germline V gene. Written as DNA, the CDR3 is TGTGCCAGCAGTTTATCACGACAGGGGGCGCGGGGGTATGGCTACACCTTC. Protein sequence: CASSLSRQGARGYGYTF.

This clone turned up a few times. This CDR3 reads CASSMTHRPNYGYTF. As DNA, the CDR3 is TGTGCCAGTAGTATGACACACCGACCTAACTATGGCTACACCTTC. The chain links TRBV19 to TRBJ1-2; D is uncertain. This CDR3 is built from 15 residues. V was pared by 3 bases and J by 0 bases, with 11 bases between. Germline CDR1 and CDR2: LNHDA and SQIVND (reference sequence).

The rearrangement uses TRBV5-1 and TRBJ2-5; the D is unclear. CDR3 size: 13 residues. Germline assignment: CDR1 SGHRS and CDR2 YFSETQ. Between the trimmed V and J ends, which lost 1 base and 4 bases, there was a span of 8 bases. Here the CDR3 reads CASSLSRIETQYF. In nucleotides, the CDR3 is TGCGCCAGCAGCTTGAGTAGAATAGAGACCCAGTACTTC.

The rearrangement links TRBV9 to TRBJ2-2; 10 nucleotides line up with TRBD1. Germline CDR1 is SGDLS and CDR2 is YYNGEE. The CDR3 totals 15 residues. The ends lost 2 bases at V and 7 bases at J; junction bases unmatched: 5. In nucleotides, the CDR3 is TGTGCCAGCAGCGTCGACAGGGGGCAGATCGGGGAGCTGTTTTTT. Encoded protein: CASSVDRGQIGELFF.

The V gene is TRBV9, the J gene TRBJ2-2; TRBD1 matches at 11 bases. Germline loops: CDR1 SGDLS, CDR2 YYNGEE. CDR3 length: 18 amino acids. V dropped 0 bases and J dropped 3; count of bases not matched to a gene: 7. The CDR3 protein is CASSVAGVDRGHTGELFF. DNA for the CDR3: TGTGCCAGCAGCGTAGCTGGGGTGGACAGGGGGCACACCGGGGAGCTGTTTTTT.

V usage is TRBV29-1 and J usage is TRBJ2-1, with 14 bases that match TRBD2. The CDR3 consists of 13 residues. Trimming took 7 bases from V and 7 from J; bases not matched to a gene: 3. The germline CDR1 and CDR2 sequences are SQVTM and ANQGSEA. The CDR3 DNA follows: TGCAGCGCTGGGACTAGCGGGAGAAATGAGCAGTTCTTC. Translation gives CSAGTSGRNEQFF.

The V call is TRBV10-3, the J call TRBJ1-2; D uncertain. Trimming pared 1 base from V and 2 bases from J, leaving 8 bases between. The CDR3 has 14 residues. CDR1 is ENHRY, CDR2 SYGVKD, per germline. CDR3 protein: CAISEFGQNYGYTF. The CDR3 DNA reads TGTGCCATCAGTGAGTTTGGGCAGAACTATGGCTACACCTTC.